This section outlines one TCR beta chain sequence together with its context. Its antigen is as yet unknown. This table comes from immunoSEQ multiplex PCR, and its TCRdb copy is limited to in-frame clones, with some not included. The repertoire holds more than 300,000 clones, 75% to 90% seen once, with roughly 10% in the top ten. This specimen belongs to a study of Ad26.COV2.S vaccination and SARS-CoV-2 variants. Study-wide background: Intramuscularly, Ad26.COV2.S was given either once or twice, 56 days apart. Study-level points and caveats: Responses of T cells in total may have been underestimated by the TCR breadth and depth analyses.

Treatment defined: some 20 received Ad26.COV2.S at low or high dose, single or two shots; 5 received placebo; per-sample allocation not given. Day 63 after the first injection of vaccine or placebo was the sampling time. The donor was a Boston adult aged 18-55 years. This TCR was recovered from a person between 18 and 59 years old who received the Ad26.COV2.S COVID-19 vaccine or a placebo. The input for sequencing was peripheral blood, taken in a trial of Ad26.COV2.S vaccine versus placebo.

CDR3 sequence (DNA): TGTGCCATCAGTGACCCCGGAGGGTCGCAAGTGAACACTGAAGCTTTCTTT. As protein: CAISDPGGSQVNTEAFF. The chain uses TRBV10-3 and TRBJ1-1; D gene ambiguous. The ends were cut back, 3 bases at V and 0 bases at J, with 17 bases in the middle. The CDR3 is 17 amino acids. Looked up from germline, CDR1 is ENHRY and CDR2 is SYGVKD.